The 17 T cell receptor beta chains given below trace back to one sample, sequenced in a study of siplizumab effects on memory and regulatory T cells. The assay was immunoSEQ multiplex PCR, and TCRdb's table has in-frame clones only and misses some. Of roughly 50,000 clones listed, roughly 87% are singletons. The specimen sequenced was naive CD8+ T cells sorted from blood. These receptors all stem from a human donor in good health.

The genes are TRBV30 and TRBJ2-1; D may be TRBD2 (5 bases). In germline, CDR1 is GTSNPN, CDR2 SVGIG (reference sequence). The CDR3 is made up of 15 amino acids. Trimming removed 1 base from V and 4 bases from J, with 14 bases in between. CDR3 loop: CAWSAGVASYNEQFF. The CDR3 DNA sequence: TGTGCCTGGAGTGCAGGAGTAGCGTCATACAATGAGCAGTTCTTC.

The chain couples TRBV7-9 to TRBJ1-1, with D possibly TRBD1 on 6 matching bases. V lost 5 bases and J lost 1, with 17 bases in between. This CDR3 is 16 amino acids long. Germline values: CDR1 SEHNR, CDR2 FQNEAQ (reference sequence). The CDR3 region has the DNA TGTGCCAGCAGCCCGACAGGTATAGTAAAGAACACTGAAGCTTTCTTT. Translation: CASSPTGIVKNTEAFF.

The chain uses TRBV6-5 and TRBJ2-4; tentatively, D is TRBD1 (8 bases). The V end was cut by 5 bases, the J end by 4 bases, with 15 bases between. Germline values: CDR1 MNHEY, CDR2 SVGAGI. The CDR3 has 15 residues. Here the CDR3 reads CASSMDREGKNIQYF. CDR3 bases: TGTGCCAGCAGTATGGACAGGGAGGGAAAAAACATTCAGTACTTC.

Comment on this clone: Mismatch with germline at one junction end may stem from a read error. Other DNA sequences from this sample encode an identical CDR3 as well. V usage is TRBV4-1 and J usage is TRBJ1-1; D gene uncertain. Germline values: CDR1 MGHRA, CDR2 YSYEKL. The CDR3 has 17 residues. CDR3 residues: CASSQETGLVMNTEAFF. DNA of the CDR3: TGCGCCAGCAGCCAAGAAACCGGGCTGGTCATGAACACTGAAGCCTTCTTT.

This chain connects TRBV12-5 to TRBJ1-1, with 10 bases aligning to TRBD1. Germline V gene data show CDR1 as LGHNT and CDR2 as FRNRAP. V gave up 4 bases and J gave up 2 bases; unmatched junction bases: 4. The CDR3 length is 15 residues. CDR3 coding DNA: TGTGCTAGTGGTTCAGGGACAGGGGTAAACACTGAAGCTTTCTTT. This gives the protein CASGSGTGVNTEAFF.

The V call is TRBV19, the J call TRBJ2-7, with TRBD1 matching over 8 bases. The CDR3 runs 12 residues. V shed 6 bases and J 10 bases; nucleotides not matched to a gene: 8. The V gene's germline CDR1 is LNHDA and CDR2 SQIVND (reference sequence). Here the CDR3 reads CASSNTGTGQYF. The CDR3 DNA is TGTGCCAGTAGCAATACCGGGACAGGACAGTACTTC.

The rearrangement links TRBV13 to TRBJ2-7, with unresolved D. CDR1 and CDR2 from the germline V gene are PRHDT and FYEKMQ (reference sequence). The V and J ends lost 4 bases and 6 bases respectively, with 13 bases between them. The CDR3 extends over 13 amino acids. CDR3 protein: CASSSLADREQYF. The CDR3 DNA sequence: TGTGCCAGCAGCTCCCTGGCGGATCGCGAGCAGTACTTC.

The V and J genes are TRBV29-1 and TRBJ2-7; TRBD1 agrees at 7 bases. CDR3 length: 14 residues. V was pared by 3 bases and J by 6 bases, with 11 bases of the junction left unmatched. CDR1 is SQVTM and CDR2 is ANQGSEA in the germline V gene. CDR3 nucleotides: TGCAGCGTTGATGAGGGGGCAGTTCCCCGCGAGCAGTACTTC. Translated: CSVDEGAVPREQYF.

J is TRBJ1-1 and V is TRBV6-1; D not resolved. The CDR3 runs to 15 residues. Germline assignment: CDR1 MNHNS and CDR2 SASEGT. V gave up 1 base and J gave up 0 bases, with 9 bases separating them. CDR3 coding DNA: TGTGCCAGCAGTGAAGAAGTAGGTTTGAACACTGAAGCTTTCTTT. This sequence encodes CASSEEVGLNTEAFF.

J is TRBJ2-1 and V is TRBV7-6, with D unresolved. V was clipped by 5 bases and J by 4 bases, with 15 bases between them. This CDR3 is built from 15 residues. Germline V gene data show CDR1 as SGHVS and CDR2 as FNYEAQ. CDR3 in DNA: TGTGCCAGCAGCGGGCTAGATGGAGCTTACAATGAGCAGTTCTTC. Protein: CASSGLDGAYNEQFF.

The V and J genes are TRBV2 and TRBJ2-7; the D gene is possibly TRBD2 (6 bases). V shed 4 bases and J shed 8 bases, with 21 bases lying between them. Per the germline V gene, CDR1 is SNHLY and CDR2 is FYNNEI. The CDR3 sequence is 15 residues long. CDR3 sequence: CASSVPGTPLLQQYF. CDR3 in DNA: TGTGCCAGCAGTGTCCCCGGGACTCCCCTTCTTCAGCAGTACTTC.

The chain employs TRBV11-2 and TRBJ2-5; D gene ambiguous. Germline loops: CDR1 SGHAT, CDR2 FQNNGV. This CDR3 comprises 12 residues. Trimming cost V 0 bases and J 5 bases, with 4 bases left between them. The CDR3 nucleotides read TGTGCCAGCAGCTTAGAGGGGGAGACCCAGTACTTC. This encodes CASSLEGETQYF.

The chain combines TRBV27 with TRBJ2-7; tentatively, D is TRBD2 (5 bases). This CDR3 has 12 residues. From germline, CDR1 is MNHEY and CDR2 SMNVEV (reference sequence). Trimming took 8 bases from V and 3 from J, leaving 11 bases between them. CDR3: CASRENIYEQYF. Written as DNA, the CDR3 is TGTGCCAGCCGGGAAAATATCTACGAGCAGTACTTC.

V usage is TRBV5-8 and J usage is TRBJ1-2; 9 nucleotides match TRBD1. V gave up 3 bases and J gave up 4 bases; unmatched junction bases: 7. Per the germline V gene, CDR1 is SGHTS and CDR2 is YDEGEE. CDR3 length: 15 residues. CDR3 DNA sequence: TGTGCCAGCAGCTCCATGACAGGGGGATTCTATGGCTACACCTTC. Protein: CASSSMTGGFYGYTF.

The chain joins TRBV7-9 to TRBJ1-2; 7 bases are a match to TRBD1. The CDR3 contains 14 residues. The germline V gene has CDR1 SEHNR and CDR2 FQNEAQ (reference sequence). J lost 7 bases, V lost 1 base, and 6 bases had no gene match. The CDR3 DNA is TGTGCCAGCAGCTTAGACAGGGGAGTCTCTGGCTACACCTTC. It is translated as CASSLDRGVSGYTF.

This clone came up a few times. The chain combines TRBV5-8 with TRBJ2-4; weak D call: TRBD2 (5 bases). This CDR3 has 13 residues. Germline-derived CDR1 and CDR2 are SGHTS and YDEGEE. V shed 0 bases and J shed 6 bases, with 7 bases lying between them. In DNA form, the CDR3 reads TGTGCCAGCAGCTTGGGCCGGGGAAACATTCAGTACTTC. The encoded protein is CASSLGRGNIQYF.

The V gene is TRBV19, the J gene TRBJ2-7, with D perhaps TRBD2 (5 bases). V lost 5 bases and J lost 1, with 12 bases in between. Germline V gives CDR1 LNHDA, CDR2 SQIVND (reference sequence). CDR3 length: 14 residues. CDR3 DNA sequence: TGTGCCAGTAGTTTGCGGGCACTATCCTACGAGCAGTACTTC. It yields the protein CASSLRALSYEQYF.